Below, one T cell receptor (beta chain) is given with its context. What it binds is not known. These data belong to a study of regulatory T cells in long-lasting Graves disease. Study findings and constraints: Newly diagnosed patients had higher TCR diversity than persistent Graves' patients did.

Time point given: persistent/refractory GD, antithyroid drugs over 5 years with positive TRAb. The authors made the TCR library using RNA they extracted from PBMCs. Each patient gave approximately 9.2 milliliters of EDTA-anticoagulated peripheral blood. With iRepertoire HTBI primers and Arm-PCR of CDR3 regions, TCR beta libraries were built. TCRdb reprocessed the multiplex PCR reads via MiXCR and lists one record per CDR3 protein. The sample includes more than 300,000 distinct CDR3 sequences, roughly 24% of them seen just once. The sample in question was peripheral blood mononuclear cells (PBMCs), obtained when the disease was refractory, from a patient treated with antithyroid drugs. The TCR originated in a woman aged 40 to 49 with Graves disease.

The CDR3 sequence: CSVEDSGGAYNEQFF. DNA for the CDR3: TGCAGCGTTGAAGATTCGGGGGGGGCCTACAATGAGCAGTTCTTC. This chain links TRBV29-1 with TRBJ2-1, with TRBD2 identical over 8 bases. CDR1 is SQVTM and CDR2 is ANQGSEA in the germline V gene. J was trimmed by 2 bases and V by 0 bases; bases with no gene match: 3. The CDR3 loop spans 15 amino acids.